This entry lists 13 T cell receptor beta chains sequenced from one sample in a study of post-analysis software for immune sequencing data. These TCRs are of unknown antigen specificity. Unique molecular identifiers were present in the TCR beta cDNA libraries. TCRdb recomputed calls from the PCR reads with MiXCR, one row per CDR3 protein. Counted here are 820,000 or so distinct CDR3 sequences, 53% occurring once; the ten biggest clones make up about 4.8%. Whole-study results and caveats: In patients, roughly 5 TRBV segments were more frequent than in controls, with TRBV5-6, TRBV5-1 and TRBV20-1 among them.

Source material: blood. These receptors all stem from a girl under 18 with multiple sclerosis.

The chain combines TRBV6-6 with TRBJ2-1; D is ambiguous. CDR1 MNHNY and CDR2 SVGAGI come from the germline V gene (reference sequence). The CDR3 runs 12 residues. V shed 0 bases and J shed 11 bases, with 8 bases lying between them. CDR3 loop: CASSYSSVQQFF. Here the CDR3 DNA reads TGTGCCAGCAGTTACTCTTCAGTCCAGCAGTTCTTC.

This sequence joins TRBV29-1 and TRBJ2-1; D call uncertain. Trimming stripped 4 bases from V and 8 bases from J, with 9 bases between. Germline assignment: CDR1 SQVTM and CDR2 ANQGSEA. This CDR3 comprises 11 residues. CDR3 loop: CSVAPRYEQFF. The DNA for the CDR3 is TGCAGCGTTGCTCCACGGTATGAGCAGTTCTTC.

In its sample, this clonotype was seen many times. The chain carries TRBV5-6 and TRBJ2-5; D not resolved. Germline CDR1 and CDR2: SGHDT and YYEEEE. The ends were cut back, 2 bases at V and 2 bases at J, with 7 bases in the middle. CDR3 length equals 13 residues. The CDR3 nucleotides read TGTGCCAGCAGCTTTAGGGATCAAGAGACCCAGTACTTC. Its translation is CASSFRDQETQYF. Complete variable domain (other parts from reference TRBV5-6 and TRBJ2-5): DAGVTQSPTHLIKTRGQQVTLRCSPKSGHDTVSWYQQALGQGPQFIFQYYEEEERQRGNFPDRFSGHQFPNYSSELNVNALLLGDSALYLCASSFRDQETQYFGPGTRLLVL.

This sequence joins TRBV6-6 and TRBJ2-2; 9 nucleotides match TRBD1. Germline CDR1 and CDR2: MNHNY and SVGAGI (reference sequence). Unmatched junction bases numbered 5, after V lost 6 bases and J lost 3 bases. The CDR3 runs to 15 residues. The CDR3 region is CASRPRTGDTGELFF. In DNA form, the CDR3 reads TGTGCCAGCAGACCAAGGACAGGGGACACCGGGGAGCTGTTTTTT.

V usage is TRBV7-2 and J usage is TRBJ2-2, with TRBD1 matching over 7 bases. With 6 bases clipped from V and 8 bases from J, the junction kept 12 bases outside the gene matches. CDR1 and CDR2 from the germline V gene are SGHTA and FQGNSA. The CDR3 loop spans 15 amino acids. The CDR3 spells CASRHRQGVEGELFF. CDR3 nucleotide sequence: TGTGCCAGCAGACATAGACAGGGTGTCGAGGGGGAGCTGTTTTTT. The entire variable domain, with the rest obtained from reference TRBV7-2 and TRBJ2-2, is as follows: GAGVSQSPSNKVTEKGKDVELRCDPISGHTALYWYRQSLGQGLEFLIYFQGNSAPDKSGLPSDRFSAERTGGSVSTLTIQRTQQEDSAVYLCASRHRQGVEGELFFGEGSRLTVL.

This clonotype was observed a few times. The chain couples TRBV29-1 to TRBJ2-1, with TRBD1 matching 7 bases. Germline V gives CDR1 SQVTM, CDR2 ANQGSEA. The CDR3 is 16 amino acids. V shed 4 bases, J shed 1 base, and the junction held 10 bases outside the gene matches. The DNA for the CDR3 is TGCAGCGTTGGGTGGCACGGGACAGCATCCTACAATGAGCAGTTCTTC. This codes for CSVGWHGTASYNEQFF.

The rearrangement links TRBV28 to TRBJ1-1; 7 bases are a match to TRBD1. Germline CDR1 is MDHEN and CDR2 is SYDVKM. CDR3 length equals 12 residues. The V segment lost 6 bases and the J segment 8 bases; nucleotides outside the gene matches: 6. Written as DNA, the CDR3 is TGTGCCAGCAGCCTTATCAGGGGGGAAGCTTTCTTT. This codes for CASSLIRGEAFF.

In its sample, this clonotype was seen a few times. The chain employs TRBV5-1 and TRBJ2-1, with a possible D match to TRBD1 (5 bases). Per germline, CDR1 SGHRS and CDR2 YFSETQ. The CDR3 has 15 residues. Deletions cut 4 bases from V and 3 bases from J, with 14 bases between. CDR3 nucleotides: TGCGCCAGCAGCCCAGGGTTTGGGAACTACAATGAGCAGTTCTTC. It specifies CASSPGFGNYNEQFF.

The V and J genes are TRBV20-1 and TRBJ2-5; 11 bases align to TRBD2. V was pared by 4 bases and J by 5 bases, with 9 bases of the junction left unmatched. The CDR3 is 15 amino acids. Per germline, CDR1 DFQATT and CDR2 SNEGSKA (reference sequence). The DNA for the CDR3 is TGCAGTGCTAACATAGCGGGAGGGCCGCAGGAGACCCAGTACTTC. It is translated as CSANIAGGPQETQYF.

The gene calls are TRBV20-1 and TRBJ1-2; 10 bases are shared with TRBD1. Looked up from germline, CDR1 is DFQATT and CDR2 is SNEGSKA (reference sequence). The V segment lost 4 bases and the J segment 4 bases; nucleotides outside the gene matches: 9. The CDR3 has 15 residues. The DNA of the CDR3 is TGCAGTGCTACCAGACAGGGGGCGAGTGGCTATGGCTACACCTTC. It is translated as CSATRQGASGYGYTF.

This clonotype has more than one count but fewer than ten. CDR3 amino acids: CSNGMGDLSDTQYF. The CDR3 DNA follows: TGCAGCAACGGCATGGGGGATCTTTCAGATACGCAGTATTTT. This sequence joins TRBV29-1 and TRBJ2-3; D may be TRBD1 or TRBD2 (5 bases each). With 8 bases removed from V and 4 bases from J, the gap between germline ends came to 19 bases. CDR3 length: 14 residues. Germline V gives CDR1 SQVTM, CDR2 ANQGSEA.

This clonotype was observed a handful of times. The chain uses TRBV29-1 and TRBJ2-1, with 9 bases matching TRBD2. The CDR3 covers 14 residues. CDR1 SQVTM and CDR2 ANQGSEA come from the germline V gene. Trimming cost V 1 base and J 5 bases; bases outside gene matches: 3. CDR3 in amino acids: CSVEGAGGNNEQFF. The CDR3 nucleotides read TGCAGCGTTGAAGGGGCGGGAGGGAACAATGAGCAGTTCTTC.

The chain recombines TRBV10-3 with TRBJ1-6; no clear D. The V gene lost 6 bases and the J gene lost 5 bases, with 8 bases spanning the gap. Germline CDR1 ENHRY, CDR2 SYGVKD. This CDR3 has 13 residues. The CDR3 nucleotides read TGTGCCATCAGCGGAAGGGATAATTCACCCCTCCACTTT. Translated, it gives CAISGRDNSPLHF.